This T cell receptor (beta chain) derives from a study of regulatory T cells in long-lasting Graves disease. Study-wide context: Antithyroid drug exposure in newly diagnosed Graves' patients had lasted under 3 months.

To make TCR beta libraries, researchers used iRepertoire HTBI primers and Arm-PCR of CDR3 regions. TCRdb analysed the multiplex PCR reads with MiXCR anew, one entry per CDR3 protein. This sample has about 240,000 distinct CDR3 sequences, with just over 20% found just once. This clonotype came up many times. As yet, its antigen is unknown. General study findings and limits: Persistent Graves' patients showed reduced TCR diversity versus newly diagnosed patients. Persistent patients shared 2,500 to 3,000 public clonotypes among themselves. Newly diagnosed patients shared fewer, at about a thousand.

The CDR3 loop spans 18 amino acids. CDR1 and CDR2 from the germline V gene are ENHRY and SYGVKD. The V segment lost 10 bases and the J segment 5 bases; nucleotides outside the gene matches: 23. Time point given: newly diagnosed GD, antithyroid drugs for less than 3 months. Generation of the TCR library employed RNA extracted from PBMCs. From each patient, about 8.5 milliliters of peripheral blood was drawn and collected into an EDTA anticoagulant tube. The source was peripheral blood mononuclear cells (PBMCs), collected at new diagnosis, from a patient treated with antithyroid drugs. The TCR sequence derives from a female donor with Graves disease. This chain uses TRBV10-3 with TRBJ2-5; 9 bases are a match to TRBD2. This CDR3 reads CATSSGDEGLAHLETQYF. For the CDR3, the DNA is TGTGCCACGTCTTCAGGGGACGAGGGACTAGCTCATCTCGAGACCCAGTACTTC.